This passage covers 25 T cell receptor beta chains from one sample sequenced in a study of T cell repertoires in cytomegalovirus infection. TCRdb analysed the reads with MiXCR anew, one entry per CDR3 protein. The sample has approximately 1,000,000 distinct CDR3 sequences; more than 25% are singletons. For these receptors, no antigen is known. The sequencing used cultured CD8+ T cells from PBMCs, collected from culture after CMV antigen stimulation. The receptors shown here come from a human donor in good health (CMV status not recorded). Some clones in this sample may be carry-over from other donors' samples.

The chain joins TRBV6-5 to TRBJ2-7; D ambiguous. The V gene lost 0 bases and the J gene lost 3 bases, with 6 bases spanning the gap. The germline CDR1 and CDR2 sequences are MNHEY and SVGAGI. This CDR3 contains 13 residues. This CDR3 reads CASSYSKIYEQYF. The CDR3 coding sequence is TGTGCCAGCAGTTACTCGAAGATCTACGAGCAGTACTTC.

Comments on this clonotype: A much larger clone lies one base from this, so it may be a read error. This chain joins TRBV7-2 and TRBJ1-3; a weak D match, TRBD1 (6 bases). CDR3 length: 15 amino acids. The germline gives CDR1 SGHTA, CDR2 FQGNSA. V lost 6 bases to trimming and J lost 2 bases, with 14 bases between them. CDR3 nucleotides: TGTGCCAGCAGACATACAGGGAATCCTGGAAACACCATATATTTT. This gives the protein CASRHTGNPGNTIYF.

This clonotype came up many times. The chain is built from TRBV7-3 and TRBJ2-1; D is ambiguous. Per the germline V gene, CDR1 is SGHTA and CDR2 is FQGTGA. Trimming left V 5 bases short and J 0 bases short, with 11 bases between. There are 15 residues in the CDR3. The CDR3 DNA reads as TGTGCCAGCAGCAGAGACACGAGCTCCTACAATGAGCAGTTCTTC. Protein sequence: CASSRDTSSYNEQFF.

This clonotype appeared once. The CDR3 protein is CASSEGQGFTLNIQYF. The CDR3 DNA sequence: TGTGCCAGCAGTGAAGGGCAGGGGTTTACTCTGAACATTCAGTACTTC. The genes are TRBV6-1 and TRBJ2-4; a weak D match, TRBD1 (6 bases). This CDR3 contains 16 residues. Per the germline V gene, CDR1 is MNHNS and CDR2 is SASEGT. The ends were cut back, 1 base at V and 7 bases at J, with 17 bases in the middle.

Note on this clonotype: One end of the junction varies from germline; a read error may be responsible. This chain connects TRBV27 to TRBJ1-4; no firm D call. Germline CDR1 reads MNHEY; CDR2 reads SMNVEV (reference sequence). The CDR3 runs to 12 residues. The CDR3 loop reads CASRSTNGKLLF. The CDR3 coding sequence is TGTGCCAGCAGGTCAACTAATGGAAAACTGTTGTTT. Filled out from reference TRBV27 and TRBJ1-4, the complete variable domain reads EAQVTQNPRYLITVTGKKLTVTCSQNMNHEYMSWYRQDPGLGLRQIYYSMNVEVTDKGDVPEGYKVSRKEKRNFPLILESPSPNQTSLYFCASRSTNGKLLFGSGTQLSVL.

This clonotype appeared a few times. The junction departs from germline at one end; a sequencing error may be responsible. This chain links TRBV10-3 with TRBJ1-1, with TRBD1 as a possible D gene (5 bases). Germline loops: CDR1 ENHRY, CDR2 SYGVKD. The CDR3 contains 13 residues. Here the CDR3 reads CAISEGAAANFVF. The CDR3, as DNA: TGTGCCATCAGTGAGGGGGCCGCGGCTAACTTTGTCTTT.

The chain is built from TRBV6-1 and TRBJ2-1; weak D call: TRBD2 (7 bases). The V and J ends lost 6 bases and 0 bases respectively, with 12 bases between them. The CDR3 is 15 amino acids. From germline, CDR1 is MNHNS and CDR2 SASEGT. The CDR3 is CASSKGGPSYNEQFF. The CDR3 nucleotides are TGTGCCAGCAGCAAGGGGGGGCCCTCCTACAATGAGCAGTTCTTC.

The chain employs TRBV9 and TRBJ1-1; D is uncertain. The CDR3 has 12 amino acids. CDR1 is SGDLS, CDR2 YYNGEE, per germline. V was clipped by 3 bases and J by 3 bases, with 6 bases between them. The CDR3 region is CASSAVYTEAFF. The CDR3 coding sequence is TGTGCCAGCAGCGCCGTGTACACTGAAGCTTTCTTT. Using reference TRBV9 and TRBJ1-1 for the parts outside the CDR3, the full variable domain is DSGVTQTPKHLITATGQRVTLRCSPRSGDLSVYWYQQSLDQGLQFLIQYYNGEERAKGNILERFSAQQFPDLHSELNLSSLELGDSALYFCASSAVYTEAFFGQGTRLTVV.

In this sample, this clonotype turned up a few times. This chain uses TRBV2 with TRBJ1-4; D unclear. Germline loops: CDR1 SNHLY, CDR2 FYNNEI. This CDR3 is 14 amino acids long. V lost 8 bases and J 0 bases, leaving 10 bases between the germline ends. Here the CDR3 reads CASLEAATNEKLFF. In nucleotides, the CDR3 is TGTGCCAGCCTGGAGGCGGCAACTAATGAAAAACTGTTTTTT.

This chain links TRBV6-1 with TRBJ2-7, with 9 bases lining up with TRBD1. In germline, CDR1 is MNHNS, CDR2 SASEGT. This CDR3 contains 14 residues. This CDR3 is CATGGILESYEQYV. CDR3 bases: TGTGCTACAGGGGGCATTCTAGAATCCTACGAGCAGTACGTC.

The CDR3 loop is CASGRGSSYNEQFF. The CDR3, as DNA: TGTGCTAGTGGGAGGGGAAGCTCCTACAATGAGCAGTTCTTC. The V and J genes are TRBV12-5 and TRBJ2-1; D possibly matches TRBD1 or TRBD2 (5 bases each). The CDR3 has 14 residues. Germline V gene data show CDR1 as LGHNT and CDR2 as FRNRAP. Trimming removed 6 bases from V and 0 bases from J, with 9 bases in between.

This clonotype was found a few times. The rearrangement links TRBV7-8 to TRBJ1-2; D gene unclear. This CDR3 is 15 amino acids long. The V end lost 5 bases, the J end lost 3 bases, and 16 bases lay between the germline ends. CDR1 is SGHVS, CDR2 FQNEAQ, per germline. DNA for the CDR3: TGTGCCAGCAGCCCCTTTCTTCCGGCGGACTATGGCTACACCTTC. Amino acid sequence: CASSPFLPADYGYTF.

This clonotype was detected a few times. The CDR3 reads CATSRAQGFDSNQPQHF. The CDR3, as DNA: TGTGCCACCAGCAGAGCACAGGGGTTTGATAGCAATCAGCCCCAGCATTTT. The rearrangement joins TRBV15 to TRBJ1-5, with 7 nucleotides matching TRBD1. Trimming took 1 base from V and 0 from J; bases not matched to a gene: 6. This CDR3 is 17 amino acids long. Germline CDR1 is LNHNV and CDR2 is YYDKDF (reference sequence).

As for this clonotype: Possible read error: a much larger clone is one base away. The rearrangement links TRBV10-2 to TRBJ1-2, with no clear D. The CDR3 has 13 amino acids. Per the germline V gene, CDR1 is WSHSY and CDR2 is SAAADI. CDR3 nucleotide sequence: TGCGCCAGCAGTGAGTCCCGGACCTATAGCTACACCTTC. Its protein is CASSESRTYSYTF.

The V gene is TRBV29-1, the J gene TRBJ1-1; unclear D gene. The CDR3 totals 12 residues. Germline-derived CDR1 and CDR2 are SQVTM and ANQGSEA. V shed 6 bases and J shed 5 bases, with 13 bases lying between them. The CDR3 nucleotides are TGCAGCGTGTCTTGGGTTAGGACTGAAGCTTTCTTT. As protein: CSVSWVRTEAFF.

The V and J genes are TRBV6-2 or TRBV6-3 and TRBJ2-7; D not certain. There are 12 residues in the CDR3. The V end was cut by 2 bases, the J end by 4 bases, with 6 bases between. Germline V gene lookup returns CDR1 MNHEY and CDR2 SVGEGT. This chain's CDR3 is CASSYDGYEQYV. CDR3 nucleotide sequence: TGTGCCAGCAGTTACGACGGGTACGAGCAGTACGTC.

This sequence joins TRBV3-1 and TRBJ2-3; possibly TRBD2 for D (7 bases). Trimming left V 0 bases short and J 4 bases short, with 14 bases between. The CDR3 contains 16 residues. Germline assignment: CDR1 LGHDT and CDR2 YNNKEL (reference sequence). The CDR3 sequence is CASSQDHGGASDTQYF. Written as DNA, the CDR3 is TGTGCCAGCAGCCAAGATCATGGGGGGGCGTCAGATACGCAGTATTTT.

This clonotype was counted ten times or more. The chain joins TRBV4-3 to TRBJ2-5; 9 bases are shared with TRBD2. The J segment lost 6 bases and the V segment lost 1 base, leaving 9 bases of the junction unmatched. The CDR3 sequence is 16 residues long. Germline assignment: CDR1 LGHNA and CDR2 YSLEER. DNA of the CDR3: TGCGCCAGCAGCCAAGTAGGCGGGGGGGCTCTTCAGACCCAGTACTTC. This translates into CASSQVGGGALQTQYF.

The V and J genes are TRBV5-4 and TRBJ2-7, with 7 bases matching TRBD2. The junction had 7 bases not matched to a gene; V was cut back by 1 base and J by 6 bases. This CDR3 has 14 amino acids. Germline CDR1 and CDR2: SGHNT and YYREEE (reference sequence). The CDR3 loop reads CASSLPGGKGEQYV. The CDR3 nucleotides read TGTGCCAGCAGCTTGCCGGGGGGTAAGGGCGAGCAGTACGTC.

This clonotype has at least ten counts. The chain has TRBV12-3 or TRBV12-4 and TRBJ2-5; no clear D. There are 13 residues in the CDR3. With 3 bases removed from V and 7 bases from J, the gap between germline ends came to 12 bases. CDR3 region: CASSFSGQLTQYF. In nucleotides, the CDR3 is TGTGCCAGCAGTTTCTCCGGGCAGTTGACCCAGTACTTC.

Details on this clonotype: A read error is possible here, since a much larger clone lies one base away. The CDR3 nucleotides are TGCACCAGCAGCTTAGAGGGACGGCGTAATTCACCCCTCCACTTT. It codes for CTSSLEGRRNSPLHF. The genes are TRBV5-1 and TRBJ1-6, with a tentative D call TRBD1 (5 bases). There are 15 residues in the CDR3. Germline V gene data show CDR1 as SGHRS and CDR2 as YFSETQ.

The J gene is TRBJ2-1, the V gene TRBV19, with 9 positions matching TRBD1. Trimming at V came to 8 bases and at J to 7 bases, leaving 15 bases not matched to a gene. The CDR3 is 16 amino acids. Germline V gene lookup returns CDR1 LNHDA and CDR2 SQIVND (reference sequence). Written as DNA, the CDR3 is TGTGCCAGTCAACTTTACGGAGGGACAGGGATAAATGAGCAGTTCTTC. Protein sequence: CASQLYGGTGINEQFF.

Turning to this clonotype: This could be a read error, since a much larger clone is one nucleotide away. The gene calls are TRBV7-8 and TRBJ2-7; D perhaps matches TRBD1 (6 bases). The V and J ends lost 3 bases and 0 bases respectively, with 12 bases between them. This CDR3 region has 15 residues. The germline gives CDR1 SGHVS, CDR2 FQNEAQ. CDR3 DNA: TGTGCCAGCAGCTTTCCAGGGGTTAGCTCCTACGAGCAGTACTTC. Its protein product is CASSFPGVSSYEQYF.

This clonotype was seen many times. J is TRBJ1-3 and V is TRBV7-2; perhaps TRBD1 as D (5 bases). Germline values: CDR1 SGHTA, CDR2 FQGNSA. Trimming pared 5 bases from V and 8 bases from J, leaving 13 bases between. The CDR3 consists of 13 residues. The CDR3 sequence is CASSLGRGYTIYF. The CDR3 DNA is TGTGCCAGCAGCCTCGGTAGGGGCTACACCATATATTTT.

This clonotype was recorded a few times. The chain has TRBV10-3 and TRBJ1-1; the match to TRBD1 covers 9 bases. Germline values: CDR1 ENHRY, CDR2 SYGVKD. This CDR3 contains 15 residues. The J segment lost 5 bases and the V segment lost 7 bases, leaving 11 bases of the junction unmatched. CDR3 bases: TGTGCCATCACAACGAGACAGGGGGTAAAGACTGAAGCTTTCTTT. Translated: CAITTRQGVKTEAFF.